The sequence of this T cell receptor (beta chain) was determined in a study of T and B cells in COVID-19 patients. At the level of the study: The recovered cohort's median age was roughly 31 years, versus roughly 67 years in active infection.

Broader study findings: Patients with COVID-19 reportedly showed strongly skewed T cell receptor beta variable and joining gene usage. Exclusive to the recovered cohort were approximately 2,500 TCR clusters, about 29 of them with low generation probability. Clonality of TRB repertoires was high in active COVID-19; recovery brought above-healthy diversity and richness.

Germline-derived CDR1 and CDR2 are ENHRY and SYGVKD. The length of the CDR3 is 16 residues. The V end lost 7 bases, the J end lost 4 bases, and 23 bases lay between the germline ends. The table lists this clonotype with a few counts. Its specificity is unknown. TRB rearrangements were amplified by multiplex PCR with BIOMED2 TRB-A/B primers. TCRdb passed the multiplex PCR reads through MiXCR, listing each CDR3 protein once. Seen here are about 14,000 distinct CDR3 sequences, roughly 29% observed once, and the top ten hold roughly 1.2%. Blood genomic DNA input for TRB amplification was roughly 250-550 ng.

The sample comprised blood. This TCR was recovered from a human donor who had recovered from COVID-19. V and J are TRBV10-3 and TRBJ2-7; D ambiguous. CDR3 sequence (DNA): TGTGCCATCACTTCGGCCGGGCCCTCGAAAAGATACGAGCAGTACTTC. Translating it yields CAITSAGPSKRYEQYF.